Listed below are T cell receptor beta chains from one sample, sequenced in a study of blood T cells in healthy people across ages. TCRdb re-derived calls from the 5' RACE reads in MiXCR, one entry per CDR3 protein. The sample carries around 1,800,000 distinct CDR3 sequences, approximately 40% recorded once. The sequencing sample was made of blood. The source is a human donor in good health. CDR3s include the opening cysteine and the closing phenylalanine or tryptophan. The D gene is left open where the match is weak. Clone size is given for some rows only: seen once, a few or many times, or a class if the clone is expanded.

v_call: TRBV12-3/TRBV12-4; j_call: TRBJ2-4; clone_size: -; d_call: -; cdr3_aa: CASSLGAFDIQYF
v_call: TRBV7-8; j_call: -; clone_size: -; d_call: -; cdr3_aa: CASSLAGESETQFF
v_call: TRBV7-2; j_call: TRBJ2-7; clone_size: -; d_call: -; cdr3_aa: CASSPGLEQYF
v_call: TRBV29-1; j_call: TRBJ1-4; clone_size: few; d_call: -; cdr3_aa: CSVTGQGDEKLFF
v_call: TRBV7-6; j_call: TRBJ2-1; clone_size: few; d_call: -; cdr3_aa: CASSLANPSSYNEQFF
v_call: TRBV5-5; j_call: TRBJ2-4; clone_size: -; d_call: TRBD1; cdr3_aa: CASRRTGGDFLVDIQYF
v_call: TRBV7-6; j_call: TRBJ2-7; clone_size: -; d_call: TRBD2; cdr3_aa: CASSRLISPSGDFLVYEQYF
v_call: TRBV28; j_call: TRBJ1-1; clone_size: few; d_call: TRBD1; cdr3_aa: CASNVLGQGMSRAVEAFF
v_call: TRBV7-2; j_call: TRBJ2-3; clone_size: -; d_call: -; cdr3_aa: CASRSRAEIATDTQYF
v_call: TRBV5-4; j_call: TRBJ2-6; clone_size: few; d_call: -; cdr3_aa: CASSLGKGSGANVLTF
v_call: TRBV2; j_call: TRBJ2-1; clone_size: once; d_call: -; cdr3_aa: CATTADSDEQFF
v_call: TRBV4-1; j_call: TRBJ1-2; clone_size: -; d_call: -; cdr3_aa: CASSPTGRNYGYTF
v_call: TRBV24-1; j_call: TRBJ2-1; clone_size: -; d_call: TRBD2; cdr3_aa: CATSRSGGGRYEQFF
v_call: TRBV12-3/TRBV12-4; j_call: TRBJ2-3; clone_size: once; d_call: TRBD2; cdr3_aa: CASAGGPRVGTDTEYF
v_call: TRBV5-1; j_call: TRBJ2-2; clone_size: -; d_call: TRBD2; cdr3_aa: CASSPPLAGDNTGELFF
v_call: TRBV13; j_call: TRBJ2-6; clone_size: few; d_call: -; cdr3_aa: CASSSRQLSGANVLTF
v_call: TRBV6-5; j_call: TRBJ1-1; clone_size: -; d_call: -; cdr3_aa: CASSYFPGAFEVRTEAFF
v_call: TRBV7-6; j_call: TRBJ1-3; clone_size: -; d_call: -; cdr3_aa: CASSLEVIRQGFSGNTIYF
v_call: TRBV20-1; j_call: TRBJ2-7; clone_size: -; d_call: TRBD2; cdr3_aa: CSALRGAGDSYEQYF
v_call: TRBV5-1; j_call: TRBJ1-2; clone_size: few; d_call: TRBD1; cdr3_aa: CASSAMTGCYGGYTF
v_call: TRBV5-1; j_call: TRBJ1-2; clone_size: few; d_call: -; cdr3_aa: CASSLGTAENYGYTF
v_call: TRBV7-9; j_call: -; clone_size: few; d_call: -; cdr3_aa: CASSLMGLKETQYF
v_call: TRBV12-3/TRBV12-4; j_call: TRBJ2-4; clone_size: few; d_call: TRBD1; cdr3_aa: CASSNGQGQNIQYF
v_call: TRBV4-3; j_call: TRBJ1-5; clone_size: -; d_call: TRBD1; cdr3_aa: CASSQDPPTGGDQPQHF
v_call: TRBV7-9; j_call: TRBJ1-3; clone_size: -; d_call: -; cdr3_aa: CASSLDRQGRNTIYF
v_call: TRBV24-1; j_call: TRBJ2-3; clone_size: many; d_call: -; cdr3_aa: CATSGPNADTQYF
v_call: TRBV4-1; j_call: TRBJ1-1; clone_size: -; d_call: TRBD1; cdr3_aa: CASSRQGFNEAFF
v_call: TRBV7-9; j_call: TRBJ2-7; clone_size: few; d_call: TRBD1; cdr3_aa: CASSLPARQGDEQYF
v_call: TRBV6-5; j_call: TRBJ1-5; clone_size: -; d_call: -; cdr3_aa: CASSPAAGGYQPQHF
v_call: TRBV6-5; j_call: TRBJ2-1; clone_size: -; d_call: TRBD1; cdr3_aa: CASSSTGGRGNEQFF
v_call: TRBV7-9; j_call: TRBJ1-2; clone_size: -; d_call: -; cdr3_aa: CASGCRQGAYGYTF
v_call: TRBV4-1; j_call: TRBJ2-2; clone_size: few; d_call: TRBD1; cdr3_aa: CASSHGPTGARTGELFF
v_call: TRBV6-2/TRBV6-3; j_call: TRBJ1-2; clone_size: -; d_call: -; cdr3_aa: CASSPLNRIYGYTF
v_call: TRBV6-2/TRBV6-3; j_call: -; clone_size: -; d_call: -; cdr3_aa: CASSAGTQHRSDQYF
v_call: TRBV20-1; j_call: TRBJ2-1; clone_size: -; d_call: -; cdr3_aa: CSAGGWMGNEQFF
v_call: TRBV20-1; j_call: TRBJ1-1; clone_size: -; d_call: -; cdr3_aa: CSASSGSMNTEAFF
v_call: TRBV7-9; j_call: TRBJ2-3; clone_size: -; d_call: -; cdr3_aa: CASSFTRIATDTQYF